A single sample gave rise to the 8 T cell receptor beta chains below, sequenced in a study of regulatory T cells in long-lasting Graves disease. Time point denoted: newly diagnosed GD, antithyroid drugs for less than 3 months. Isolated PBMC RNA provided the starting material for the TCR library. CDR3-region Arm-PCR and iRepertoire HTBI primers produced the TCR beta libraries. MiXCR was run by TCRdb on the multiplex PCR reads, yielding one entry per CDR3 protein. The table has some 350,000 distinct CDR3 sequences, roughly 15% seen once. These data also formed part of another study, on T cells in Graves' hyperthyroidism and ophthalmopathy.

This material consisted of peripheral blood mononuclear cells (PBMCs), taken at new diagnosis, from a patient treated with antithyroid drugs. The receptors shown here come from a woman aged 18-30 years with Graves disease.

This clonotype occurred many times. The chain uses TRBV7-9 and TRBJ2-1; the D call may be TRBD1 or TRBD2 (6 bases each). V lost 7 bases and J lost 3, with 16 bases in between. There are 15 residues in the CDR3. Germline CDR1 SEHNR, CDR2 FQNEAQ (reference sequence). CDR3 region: CASINGGRGYNEQFF. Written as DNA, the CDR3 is TGTGCCAGCATCAACGGGGGCAGGGGCTACAATGAGCAGTTCTTC.

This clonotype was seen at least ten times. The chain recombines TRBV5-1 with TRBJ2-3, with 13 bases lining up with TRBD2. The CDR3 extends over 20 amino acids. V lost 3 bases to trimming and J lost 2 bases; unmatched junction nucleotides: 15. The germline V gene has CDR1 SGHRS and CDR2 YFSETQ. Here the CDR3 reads CASSSDVPGLAGRITDTQYF. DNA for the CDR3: TGCGCCAGCAGCTCGGACGTCCCGGGACTAGCGGGGCGGATCACAGATACGCAGTATTTT.

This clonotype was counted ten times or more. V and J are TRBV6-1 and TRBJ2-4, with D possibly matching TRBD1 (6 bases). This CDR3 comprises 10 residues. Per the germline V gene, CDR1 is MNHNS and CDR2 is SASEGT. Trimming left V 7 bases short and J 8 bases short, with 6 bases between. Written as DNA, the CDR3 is TGTGCCAGCAAGGGGGACATTCAGTACTTC. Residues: CASKGDIQYF.

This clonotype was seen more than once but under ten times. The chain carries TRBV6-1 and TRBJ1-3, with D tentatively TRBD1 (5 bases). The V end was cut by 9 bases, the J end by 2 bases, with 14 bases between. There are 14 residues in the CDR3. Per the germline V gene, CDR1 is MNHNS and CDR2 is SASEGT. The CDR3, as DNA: TGTGCCAGTCATCCAGGGACGGCTGGAAACACCATATATTTT. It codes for CASHPGTAGNTIYF.

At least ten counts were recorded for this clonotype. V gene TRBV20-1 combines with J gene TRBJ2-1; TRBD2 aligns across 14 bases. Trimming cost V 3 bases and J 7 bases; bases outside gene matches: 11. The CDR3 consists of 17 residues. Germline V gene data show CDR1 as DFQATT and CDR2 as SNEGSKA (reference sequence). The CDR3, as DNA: TGCAGTGCTAGTCTCGGACTAGCGGGAGGTCCGGGGAATGAGCAGTTCTTC. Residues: CSASLGLAGGPGNEQFF.

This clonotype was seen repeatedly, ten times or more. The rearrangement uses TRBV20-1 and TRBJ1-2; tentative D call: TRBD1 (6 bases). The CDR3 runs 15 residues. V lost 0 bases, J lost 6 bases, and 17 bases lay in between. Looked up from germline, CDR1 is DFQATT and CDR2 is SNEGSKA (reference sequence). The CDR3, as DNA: TGCAGTGCTAGAGATTCGCAGGGGCCGGAGGATGGCTACACCTTC. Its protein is CSARDSQGPEDGYTF.

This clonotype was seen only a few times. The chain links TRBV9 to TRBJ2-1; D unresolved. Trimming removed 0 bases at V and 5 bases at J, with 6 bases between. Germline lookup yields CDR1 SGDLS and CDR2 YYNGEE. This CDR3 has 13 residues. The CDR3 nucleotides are TGTGCCAGCAGCGTAGTCGAAGACAATGAGCAGTTCTTC. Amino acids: CASSVVEDNEQFF.

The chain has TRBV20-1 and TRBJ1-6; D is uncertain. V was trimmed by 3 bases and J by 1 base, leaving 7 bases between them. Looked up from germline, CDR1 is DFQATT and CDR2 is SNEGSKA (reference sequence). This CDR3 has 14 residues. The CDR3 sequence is CSASAGSYNSPLHF. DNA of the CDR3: TGCAGTGCTAGCGCGGGATCCTATAATTCACCCCTCCACTTT.